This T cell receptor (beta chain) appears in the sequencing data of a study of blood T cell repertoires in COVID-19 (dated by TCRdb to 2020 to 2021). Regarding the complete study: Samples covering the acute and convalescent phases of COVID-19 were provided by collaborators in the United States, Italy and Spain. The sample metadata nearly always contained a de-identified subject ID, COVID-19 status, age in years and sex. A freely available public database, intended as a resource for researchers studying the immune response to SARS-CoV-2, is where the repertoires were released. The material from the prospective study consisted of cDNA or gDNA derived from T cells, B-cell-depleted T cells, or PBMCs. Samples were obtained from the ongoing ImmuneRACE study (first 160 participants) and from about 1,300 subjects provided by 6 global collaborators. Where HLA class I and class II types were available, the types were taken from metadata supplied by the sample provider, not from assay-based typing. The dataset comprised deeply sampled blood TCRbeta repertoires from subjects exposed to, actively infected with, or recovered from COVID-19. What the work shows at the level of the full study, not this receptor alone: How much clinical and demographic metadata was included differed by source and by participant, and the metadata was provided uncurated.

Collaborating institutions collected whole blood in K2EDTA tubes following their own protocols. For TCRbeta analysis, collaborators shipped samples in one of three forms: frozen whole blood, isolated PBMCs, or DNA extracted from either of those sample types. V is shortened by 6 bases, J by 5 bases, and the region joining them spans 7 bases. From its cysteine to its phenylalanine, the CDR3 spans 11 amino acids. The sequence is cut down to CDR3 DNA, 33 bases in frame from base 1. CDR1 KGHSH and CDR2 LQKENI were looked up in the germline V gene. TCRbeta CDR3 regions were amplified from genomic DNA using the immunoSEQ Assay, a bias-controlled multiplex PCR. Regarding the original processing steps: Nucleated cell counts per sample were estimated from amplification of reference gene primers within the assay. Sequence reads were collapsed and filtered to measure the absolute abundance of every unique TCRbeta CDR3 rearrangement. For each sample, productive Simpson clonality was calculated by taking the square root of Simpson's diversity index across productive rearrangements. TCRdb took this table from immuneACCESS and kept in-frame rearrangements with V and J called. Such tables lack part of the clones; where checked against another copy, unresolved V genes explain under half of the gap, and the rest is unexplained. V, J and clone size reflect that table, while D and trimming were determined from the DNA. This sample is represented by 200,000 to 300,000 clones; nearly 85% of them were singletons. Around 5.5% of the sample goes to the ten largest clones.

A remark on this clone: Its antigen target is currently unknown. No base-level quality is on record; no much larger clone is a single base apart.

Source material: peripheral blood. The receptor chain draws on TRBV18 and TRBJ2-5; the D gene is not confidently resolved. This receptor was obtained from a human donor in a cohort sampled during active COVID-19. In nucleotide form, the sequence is TGTGCCAGCTCCCTAGATGAGACCCAGTACTTC. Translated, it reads CASSLDETQYF.